The entry below describes one T cell receptor (beta chain). The antigen this receptor binds is unknown. No base-level quality is on record; no much larger clone is a single base apart. These data originate in a study of shared clonotypes between healthy human individuals (dated by TCRdb to about 2020). In the study overall: Three men and a couple of women, aged 18 to 49 years, made up the cohort. Per donor, three plates each were used for CD4 naive and CD4 memory, two for CD8 naive, and one for CD8 memory. The study deeply sequenced blood TCR repertoires of about 5 healthy adults to estimate repertoire size and the extent of clonotype sharing between individuals. Libraries were prepared and TCR repertoires were sequenced by different laboratories using diverse techniques, in order to increase sequencing depth and limit assay-specific biases. Each donor's leukapheresis produced roughly between roughly 0.85 and 9 billion PBMCs. The investigation overall reported the following: Larger estimated clonotype richness was generally found for naive subsets than for memory subsets. Because the study included only a small number of donors, the genetic and exposure-history diversity represented was limited. Rarefaction of sorted-subset datasets indicated incomplete sequencing despite the large sequencing depth. Pairwise subsampling led to the expectation that sequencing depth would affect the degree of clonotype sharing among donors. Sampling was restricted to blood, and TCR repertoires in tissues likely differ from the TCR repertoires found in blood. Compared with non-shared clonotypes, the clonotypes found in all four sorted-subset donors had higher generation probabilities. When four donors were compared, the shared fraction of clonotypes was about 5% for naive CD4, 3.5% to 4% for naive CD8, 2.3% for memory CD4, and less than 0.45% for memory CD8.

The donors were healthy, HIV-negative adults who had no recently reported acute infections or vaccinations. Every donor was a Caucasian adult living in Nashville, Tennessee, USA. CD4+ T cells were enriched by magnetic negative selection; naive cells were then positively selected on CD45RA, and the negative fraction formed the memory subset. Blood was collected by leukapheresis, and PBMCs were isolated by Ficoll-Histopaque density gradient centrifugation and then cryopreserved in liquid nitrogen vapor phase. Purity and quantity of every magnetically sorted T cell population were checked by analytical flow cytometry. Genomic DNA was isolated from each sorted fraction and quantified by UV absorbance on a Nanodrop 2000c. TCR CDR3 regions were amplified from genomic DNA by multiplex PCR using the deep immunoSEQ assay. Genomic DNA extracted from each cell subset was distributed evenly over all wells of several immunoSEQ 96-well plates, and each plate served as one replicate. Each replicate PCR for sorted subsets received around 200 ng genomic DNA, equal to tens of thousands of T cell genomes. Purified libraries were measured with a Qubit 3.0 fluorometer, size-checked on a Bioanalyzer 2100, and measured again with the KAPA Library Quantification kit. Each immunoSEQ 96-well plate was sequenced on its own single-read 150-cycle Illumina NextSeq 550 flow cell. On the study's bioinformatics: Because only junctional sequences without quality scores were contained in the immunoSEQ output, filtering matching that applied to full-length reads could not be performed. To assign V/J genes and CDR3, sequences were annotated against IMGT germline references using PyIR, a Python wrapper for IgBLAST v1.9. Reads were removed for weak V/J assignments (E-value above 1e-6), missing CDR3, stop codons, out-of-frame junctions, or ambiguous translated residues. V3J clonotypes were defined as sequences sharing an identical inferred V gene, J gene, and CDR3 amino acid sequence. To compute the percentage overlap between repertoires, the number of shared unique clonotypes was divided by the size of the smaller repertoire. Richness of each repertoire was evaluated using RTK rarefaction, the Chao1 estimator, and Recon v2.1 estimates of unobserved clonotypes. OLGA was used to compute generation probabilities for all TCRbeta clonotypes that the gDNA method yielded from a handful of donors. TCRdb mirrors the immuneACCESS table, restricted to in-frame sequences. Some clones are absent from its copies; in checked studies, under half trace to an unresolved V gene, and the reason for the others is unknown. That table furnishes V, J and clone size, whereas the DNA furnished D and trimming. The sample has 2 million to 2.5 million clones on record, 90% to 95% of them singletons. The ten largest clonotypes hold around 0.4% of the sample.

The V and J ends are trimmed by 4 bases and 15 bases, leaving 13 bases between them. The CDR3 runs 11 amino acids, cysteine and phenylalanine included. Kept here is only the CDR3 DNA, which spans 33 bases and is read in frame from base 1. Sequences SSHAT (CDR1) and FNYEAQ (CDR2) are obtained from the germline V gene (reference sequence). Sequencing was performed on naive CD4+ T cells from PBMCs. The sample's cell subset or site label is to be understood as: CD45RA+ positively selected. The chain is encoded by TRBV7-7 joined to TRBJ2-1; the D element could tentatively be TRBD1 or TRBD2, as 7 bases agree for each. The TCR originated in a young man in good health. Some clones in this sample may be carry-over from other donors' samples. The nucleotide sequence reads as follows: TGTGCCAGCAGCTCAGGGGGGGGTGTGTTCTTC. This translates into CASSSGGGVFF.